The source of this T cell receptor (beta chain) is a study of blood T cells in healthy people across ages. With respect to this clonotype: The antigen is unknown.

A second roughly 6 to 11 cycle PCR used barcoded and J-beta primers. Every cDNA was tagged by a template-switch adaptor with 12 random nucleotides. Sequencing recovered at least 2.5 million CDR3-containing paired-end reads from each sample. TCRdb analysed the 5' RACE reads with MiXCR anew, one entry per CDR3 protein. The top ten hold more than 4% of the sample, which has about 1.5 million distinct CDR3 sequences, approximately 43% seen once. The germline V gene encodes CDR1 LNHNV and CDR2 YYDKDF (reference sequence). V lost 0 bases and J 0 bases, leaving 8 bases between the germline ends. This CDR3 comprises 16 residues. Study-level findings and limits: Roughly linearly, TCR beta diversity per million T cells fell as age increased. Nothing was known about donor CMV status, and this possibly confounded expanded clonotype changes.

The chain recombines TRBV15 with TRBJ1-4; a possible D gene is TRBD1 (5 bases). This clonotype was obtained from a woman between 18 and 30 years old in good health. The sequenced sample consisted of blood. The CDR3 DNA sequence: TGTGCCACCAGCAGAGATCTGGGGGCAACTAATGAAAAACTGTTTTTT. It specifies CATSRDLGATNEKLFF. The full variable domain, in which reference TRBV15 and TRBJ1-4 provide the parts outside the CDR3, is DAMVIQNPRYQVTQFGKPVTLSCSQTLNHNVMYWYQQKSSQAPKLLFHYYDKDFNNEADTPDNFQSRRPNTSFCFLDIRSPGLGDTAMYLCATSRDLGATNEKLFFGSGTQLSVL.